This T cell receptor beta chain came from a study of cytomegalovirus exposure and HLA in healthy donors. Study-wide points: The investigators catalogued 160 or so TCR beta chains as cytomegalovirus-associated. Later analysis identified a missense DCLRE1C variant that was linked to TCR beta V- and J-gene trimming. One later analysis reportedly identified an Asian-associated ancestry cluster that showed fewer N-insertions than the approximately 600-donor mean. A few CMV-associated chains were confirmed in vitro to be specific for CMV antigens.

Primers for the PCR totalled 60 Vbeta and 13 Jbeta. Assay: immunoSEQ multiplex PCR; the TCRdb copy retains only in-frame clones and omits some. The sample table sets out roughly 80,000 clones. Notes on this clone: Its antigen is unknown.

Specimen: PBMCs. The receptor's source is a girl aged 10-17 years in good health and CMV-seropositive.

CDR3 bases: TGTGCCAGCAGCTACTTGACAGGGGGCGAGTCAGATACGCAGTATTTT. Its protein product is CASSYLTGGESDTQYF. This chain connects TRBV7-9 to TRBJ2-3; TRBD1 agrees at 10 bases. The CDR3 totals 16 residues. CDR1 and CDR2 (germline): SEHNR, FQNEAQ (reference sequence). Germline trimming cut 4 bases from V and 4 bases from J; bases unmatched to any gene: 8.